The 2 T cell receptor beta chains below were found in one sample sequenced in a study of shared clonotypes between healthy human individuals. Assay used: immunoSEQ multiplex PCR; TCRdb lists only in-frame clones, some missing. Counted here are fewer than 1 million clones, roughly 96% occurring once; the ten biggest clones make up about 0.22%. CD45RO-negative, CCR7-selected cells formed the naive CD8 fraction, which excluded terminally differentiated effector memory CD45RA+ cells. The sequenced material came from naive CD8+ T cells sorted from blood. The receptors were sampled from a man in his thirties or forties in good health.

The J gene is TRBJ2-7, the V gene TRBV11-2; perhaps TRBD2 as D (5 bases). Trimming pared 5 bases from V and 4 bases from J, leaving 12 bases between. The V gene's germline CDR1 is SGHAT and CDR2 FQNNGV. The CDR3 has 13 amino acids. CDR3 protein: CASSRGLPYEQYF. In DNA form, the CDR3 reads TGTGCCAGCAGCCGTGGACTCCCTTACGAGCAGTACTTC.

V is TRBV29-1 and J is TRBJ1-4; D gene uncertain. Germline CDR1 reads SQVTM; CDR2 reads ANQGSEA. The CDR3 covers 14 residues. The V gene lost 3 bases and the J gene lost 5 bases, with 13 bases spanning the gap. Here the CDR3 reads CSVDWEGYNEKLFF. The CDR3 DNA follows: TGCAGCGTTGACTGGGAGGGCTACAATGAAAAACTGTTTTTT.